What follows are 24 T cell receptor beta chains derived from one specimen sequenced in a study of T cells in women clearing cervical HPV infection. The table came from immunoSEQ multiplex PCR; TCRdb's copy has only in-frame clones and leaves some out. The sample features approximately 37,000 clones, with 6% to 8.5% in its top ten. Specimen: blood buffy coat. The source is a woman between 18 and 70 years old with a cervical HPV16 infection that either progressed to CIN3+ or cleared (not recorded which).

Of note for this clone: Coverage ceases 3 residues before the CDR3 finishes, and the germline J gene fills in the end. The chain joins TRBV7-9 to TRBJ2-2; tentative D call: TRBD2 (6 bases). The CDR3 loop spans 14 amino acids. V was trimmed by 5 bases and J by 4 bases, leaving 11 bases between them. From germline, CDR1 is SEHNR and CDR2 FQNEAQ (reference sequence). The sequenced CDR3 bases are TGTGCCAGCAGCCCGGGGGAGGTCACCGGGGAG. Translated, it gives CASSPGEVTGE. The CDR3 reads in full as CASSPGEVTGELFF.

On this clone itself: The read finishes 3 residues shy of the CDR3 end, and the germline J gene is used to complete it. The chain joins TRBV2 to TRBJ1-2, with D unresolved. Germline V gene sequence: CDR1 SNHLY, CDR2 FYNNEI. V was pared by 5 bases and J by 1 base, with 20 bases between. CDR3 length: 17 residues. Incomplete CDR3 DNA: TGTGCCAGCAGTCCGTATGAAATGGGCATCCTTAACTATGGC. It translates to CASSPYEMGILNYG. The full-length CDR3 reads as CASSPYEMGILNYGYTF.

A word on this clone: The read terminates 3 residues ahead of where the CDR3 ends, so the germline J gene completes it. The genes are TRBV5-1 and TRBJ1-2; D unresolved. Germline loops: CDR1 SGHRS, CDR2 YFSETQ. The CDR3 length is 13 residues. The CDR3 DNA, read in part, is TGCGCCAGCAGCTTGGGCCCCACAGATACC. It translates to CASSLGPTDT. The whole CDR3 sequence reads CASSLGPTDTYTF.

In regard to this clone: The read is 3 residues too short to cover the CDR3 end, so that end is filled in from the germline J gene. This chain links TRBV2 with TRBJ2-4; maybe TRBD2 (6 bases). The CDR3 sequence is 15 residues long. The V and J ends lost 4 bases and 1 base respectively, with 11 bases between them. Germline lookup yields CDR1 SNHLY and CDR2 FYNNEI. CDR3 amino acids: CASSASEVAKNIQYF. Partial CDR3 DNA: TGTGCCAGCAGTGCTAGCGAGGTTGCCAAAAACATT.

As to this clone: The read stops 3 residues short of the end of the CDR3; the missing end is completed from the germline J gene. The rearrangement joins TRBV18 to TRBJ1-2, with D unresolved. The CDR3 is 16 amino acids. Looked up from germline, CDR1 is KGHSH and CDR2 is LQKENI. CDR3 DNA, as far as it was read: TGTGCCAGCTCACCAAGGACTAGCGGGTACACAGATACC. It is translated as CASSPRTSGYTDT. The full CDR3 is CASSPRTSGYTDTYTF. The full variable domain, its missing parts supplied by reference TRBV18 and TRBJ1-2, is NAGVMQNPRHLVRRRGQEARLRCSPMKGHSHVYWYRQLPEEGLKFMVYLQKENIIDESGMPKERFSAEFPKEGPSILRIQQVVRGDSAAYFCASSPRTSGYTDTYTFGSGTRLTVV.

To note about this clone: From the germline J gene comes the end of the CDR3, since the read stops 3 residues before it. The genes are TRBV12-3 or TRBV12-4 and TRBJ2-1; 8 bases map to TRBD2. CDR3 length: 15 residues. The V gene end was trimmed by 3 bases and the J gene end by 8 bases; junction bases not matched to a gene: 9. The CDR3 spells CASSFRSGEYDEQFF. The CDR3 bases that were read are TGTGCCAGCAGTTTCCGTAGCGGGGAATACGATGAG.

For this clone: The read halts 3 residues ahead of the CDR3 end, with the missing end drawn from the germline J gene. This sequence joins TRBV6-1 and TRBJ1-1, with a possible D match to TRBD1 (5 bases). This CDR3 has 13 amino acids. Per the germline V gene, CDR1 is MNHNS and CDR2 is SASEGT. CDR3 DNA (partial): TGTGCCAGCAGTGAAATGACAGAACAAAAA. Amino acid sequence: CASSEMTEQK. Given in full, the CDR3 is CASSEMTEQKAFF.

About this clone itself: The DNA ends 3 residues before the CDR3 does, and the rest of the CDR3 is filled in from the germline J gene. The chain combines TRBV2 with TRBJ2-2, with unresolved D. CDR1 and CDR2 from the germline V gene are SNHLY and FYNNEI. The length of the CDR3 is 15 residues. V was trimmed by 6 bases and J by 2 bases, leaving 13 bases between them. Partial CDR3 DNA: TGTGCCAGCAGAATACTGCCGTCTAACACCGGGGAG. It is translated as CASRILPSNTGE. The complete CDR3 sequence is CASRILPSNTGELFF. The full variable domain, its missing parts supplied by reference TRBV2 and TRBJ2-2, is EPEVTQTPSHQVTQMGQEVILRCVPISNHLYFYWYRQILGQKVEFLVSFYNNEISEKSEIFDDQFSVERPDGSNFTLKIRSTKLEDSAMYFCASRILPSNTGELFFGEGSRLTVL.

Details on this clone: The read ends 3 residues before the CDR3 terminus; that terminus is restored from the germline J gene. The V gene is TRBV12-3 or TRBV12-4, the J gene TRBJ2-7, with D hard to call. The CDR3 is 14 residues long. V was shortened by 8 bases and J by 1 base, with 15 bases between the two germline ends. The sequenced CDR3 bases are TGTGCCAGCTCCACTTCGGGTTTTTCCTACGAG. It specifies CASSTSGFSYE. The entire CDR3 protein reads CASSTSGFSYEQYF.

Note on this clone: The read stops 3 residues short of the end of the CDR3; the missing end is completed from the germline J gene. The V gene is TRBV5-1, the J gene TRBJ2-7; 10 bases align to TRBD2. Trimming cost V 3 bases and J 0 bases; bases outside gene matches: 6. Germline V gives CDR1 SGHRS, CDR2 YFSETQ. The CDR3 runs to 16 residues. The part of the CDR3 DNA that was read is TGCGCCAGCAGCTCCCCTACTAGCGGGGACTCCTACGAG. It is translated as CASSSPTSGDSYE. The whole CDR3 protein reads CASSSPTSGDSYEQYF.

Of note for this clone: Coverage ceases 3 residues before the CDR3 finishes, and the germline J gene fills in the end. The gene calls are TRBV9 and TRBJ2-1; D gene unclear. Trimming shortened V by 4 bases and J by 5 bases, and 4 bases separated the two germline ends. Germline V gives CDR1 SGDLS, CDR2 YYNGEE. CDR3 length: 11 amino acids. CDR3 bases read: TGTGCCAGCAGCTTAAACAATGAG. This gives the protein CASSLNNE. The full CDR3 protein reads CASSLNNEQFF.

About this clone itself: The CDR3 extends 3 residues past the end of the read, so its final part is completed from the germline J gene. The chain couples TRBV6-1 to TRBJ1-6; the D gene is possibly TRBD1 (5 bases). Per the germline V gene, CDR1 is MNHNS and CDR2 is SASEGT. V shed 3 bases and J shed 8 bases, with 8 bases lying between them. The CDR3 runs to 13 residues. The CDR3 is CASSEEGHSPLHF. The CDR3 bases that were read are TGTGCCAGCAGTGAGGAGGGGCATTCACCC.

Concerning this clone itself: Read data end 3 residues before the CDR3 end; the end is taken from the germline J gene. The chain employs TRBV7-2 and TRBJ2-7, with TRBD1 matching over 8 bases. J gave up 3 bases and V 0 bases, and 1 base lay outside the gene matches. This CDR3 is 14 amino acids long. The V gene's germline CDR1 is SGHTA and CDR2 FQGNSA. CDR3 DNA, as far as it was read: TGTGCCAGCAGCTTAGCCGGGACAGGCTACGAG. It yields the protein CASSLAGTGYE. The full CDR3 protein reads CASSLAGTGYEQYF.

Notes on this clone: The read is 3 residues too short to cover the CDR3 end, so that end is filled in from the germline J gene. The gene calls are TRBV5-1 and TRBJ2-7; perhaps TRBD1 as D (5 bases). This CDR3 has 14 amino acids. The germline CDR1 and CDR2 sequences are SGHRS and YFSETQ. Trimming cost V 2 bases and J 5 bases, with 14 bases left between them. The covered CDR3 bases are TGCGCCAGCAGCTTTCTAGGGGATGGAAACGAG. Amino acids: CASSFLGDGNE. The entire CDR3 sequence reads CASSFLGDGNEQYF.

A remark on this clone: The read terminates 3 residues before the CDR3 end, so the remaining end is supplied by the germline J gene. This rearrangement joins TRBV5-1 to TRBJ2-2, with 12 bases identical to TRBD2. Per germline, CDR1 SGHRS and CDR2 YFSETQ. There are 18 residues in the CDR3. V was pared by 0 bases and J by 4 bases, with 7 bases of the junction left unmatched. The sequenced part of the CDR3 DNA is TGCGCCAGCAGCTTGGGGGCTAGCGGGAGGGCCGTCACCGGGGAG. Its translation: CASSLGASGRAVTGE. The CDR3, in full, reads CASSLGASGRAVTGELFF.

A note on this clone: The read ends 3 residues early relative to the CDR3; the germline J gene fills the gap. The chain is built from TRBV2 and TRBJ2-2, with TRBD1 matching over 7 bases. Germline CDR1 reads SNHLY; CDR2 reads FYNNEI. The CDR3 loop spans 15 amino acids. Trimming at V came to 7 bases and at J to 1 base, leaving 6 bases not matched to a gene. CDR3 loop: CASTGGVGNTGELFF. The CDR3 bases that were read are TGTGCCAGCACAGGGGGAGTCGGGAACACCGGGGAG.

Details on this clone: Read sequence stops 3 residues before the CDR3 end, and the germline J gene provides the missing end. The rearrangement uses TRBV12-3 or TRBV12-4 and TRBJ1-2, with no clear D. This CDR3 region has 14 residues. Trimming left V 6 bases short and J 4 bases short, with 15 bases between. This CDR3 reads CASSRTFAVYGYTF. Partial CDR3 DNA: TGTGCCAGCAGCCGTACATTCGCCGTCTATGGC.

Turning to this clone: The sequence runs out 3 residues before the end of the CDR3; the remainder is reconstructed from the germline J gene. The chain is built from TRBV20-1 and TRBJ2-3; a possible D gene is TRBD1 (6 bases). The CDR3 has 15 residues. The germline gives CDR1 DFQATT, CDR2 SNEGSKA (reference sequence). The chain's CDR3 is CSARVTGPKYGPQYF. The sequenced CDR3 bases are TGCAGTGCTAGGGTAACAGGGCCTAAGTACGGGCCG.

On this clone itself: From the germline J gene comes the end of the CDR3, since the read stops 3 residues before it. The rearrangement joins TRBV19 to TRBJ1-5, with D possibly being TRBD1 (5 bases). The CDR3 extends over 15 amino acids. The V and J ends lost 4 bases and 5 bases respectively, with 15 bases between them. Germline V gene data show CDR1 as LNHDA and CDR2 as SQIVND (reference sequence). The CDR3 bases that were read are TGTGCCAGTAGTACTCGGGGGATGGCGCATCAGCCC. Its translation: CASSTRGMAHQP. The entire CDR3 is CASSTRGMAHQPQHF. The full variable domain, in which reference TRBV19 and TRBJ1-5 provide the parts outside the CDR3, is DGGITQSPKYLFRKEGQNVTLSCEQNLNHDAMYWYRQDPGQGLRLIYYSQIVNDFQKGDIAEGYSVSREKKESFPLTVTSAQKNPTAFYLCASSTRGMAHQPQHFGDGTRLSIL.

In regard to this clone: The read ends 3 residues before the CDR3 terminus; that terminus is restored from the germline J gene. The V gene is TRBV30, the J gene TRBJ2-7, with D possibly being TRBD1 (6 bases). Between the trimmed V and J ends, which lost 2 bases and 5 bases, there was a span of 10 bases. Germline V gives CDR1 GTSNPN, CDR2 SVGIG (reference sequence). This CDR3 has 12 residues. CDR3 amino acids: CAWSPTGNEQYF. The CDR3 bases that were read are TGTGCCTGGAGTCCAACAGGGAACGAG.

With regard to this clone: The CDR3 end falls 3 residues outside the read, so it is completed with the germline J gene. The chain links TRBV19 to TRBJ2-7; the D is unclear. Germline assignment: CDR1 LNHDA and CDR2 SQIVND (reference sequence). This CDR3 is built from 14 residues. Trimming removed 4 bases at V and 0 bases at J, with 10 bases between. The CDR3: CASSKAVSSYEQYF. The sequenced CDR3 bases are TGTGCCAGTAGTAAGGCGGTAAGCTCCTACGAG.

A note on this clone: Sequencing ends 3 residues short of the CDR3 end; the germline J gene provides the rest. The chain employs TRBV7-9 and TRBJ2-2, with D hard to call. Germline CDR1 and CDR2: SEHNR and FQNEAQ (reference sequence). This CDR3 comprises 15 residues. CDR3 sequence reads: CASSLGGSTNEKLFF. The DNA read from the CDR3 is TGTGCCAGCAGCTTAGGCGGATCAACTAATGAAAAG.

To note about this clone: The sequence runs out 3 residues before the end of the CDR3; the remainder is reconstructed from the germline J gene. The rearrangement links TRBV20-1 to TRBJ1-6; 8 bases line up with TRBD1. This CDR3 spans 18 amino acids. The V gene end was trimmed by 2 bases and the J gene end by 7 bases; junction bases not matched to a gene: 16. Germline CDR1 is DFQATT and CDR2 is SNEGSKA (reference sequence). Partial CDR3 DNA: TGCAGTGCTAGATCGGACAGGGATAATACATATAACAATTCACCC. Translated, it gives CSARSDRDNTYNNSP. The whole CDR3 sequence is CSARSDRDNTYNNSPLHF.

The CDR3 bases that were read are TGTGCCAGCAGCTCCACAGGGAACGAG. Residues: CASSSTGNE. The full CDR3 reads CASSSTGNEQYF. The chain couples TRBV7-9 to TRBJ2-7; weak D call: TRBD1 (6 bases). The DNA ends 3 residues before the CDR3 does, and the rest of the CDR3 is filled in from the germline J gene. V lost 4 bases to trimming and J lost 5 bases, with 9 bases between them. This CDR3 region has 12 residues. CDR1 is SEHNR and CDR2 is FQNEAQ in the germline V gene (reference sequence).